The rows below give T cell receptor beta chains drawn from one sample of a study of blood T cell repertoires in COVID-19. Here immunoSEQ multiplex PCR was the method, and the copy in TCRdb shows in-frame clones only, minus some. This sample has 100,000 or so clones, with roughly 82% found just once. The sample consisted of peripheral blood. These receptors originate from a man between 65 and 85 years old with active or convalescent COVID-19. CDR3s include the opening cysteine and the closing phenylalanine or tryptophan. The size entry is marked missing in some rows and otherwise reads once, few, many or a size class.

V: TRBV28
size: -
J: TRBJ1-5
CDR3: CASSNLGQGAQPQHF

V: TRBV27
size: -
J: TRBJ1-6
CDR3: CASSFSTGRSPLHF

V: TRBV30
size: -
J: TRBJ1-3
CDR3: CAWTLCRRGLLSGNTIYF

V: TRBV7-9
size: -
J: TRBJ2-3
CDR3: CATSGTGSTDTQYF

V: TRBV30
size: -
J: TRBJ1-1
CDR3: CAWSVSESEAFF

V: TRBV5-1
size: -
J: TRBJ2-3
CDR3: CASSLTVTSTDTQYF

V: TRBV7-2
size: -
J: TRBJ2-2
CDR3: CASSTARGNTGELFF

V: TRBV19
size: -
J: TRBJ1-5
CDR3: CASSGQQGLRQPQHF

V: TRBV5-4
size: -
J: TRBJ2-2
CDR3: CASISSGELFF

V: TRBV21-1
size: -
J: TRBJ1-1
CDR3: CARGRGADTEAFF

V: TRBV5-1
size: -
J: TRBJ2-3
CDR3: CASSQKERLTDTQYF

V: TRBV5-5
size: -
J: TRBJ1-4
CDR3: CASSLVREGEKLFF

V: TRBV4-2
size: -
J: TRBJ2-3
CDR3: CASSRPGLAGGSTDTQYF

V: TRBV6-5
size: once
J: TRBJ2-7
CDR3: CASRIGQFYEQYF

V: TRBV5-1
size: -
J: TRBJ2-1
CDR3: CASSLLSSNEQFF

V: TRBV7-9
size: -
J: TRBJ2-2
CDR3: CASSLGILVNTGELFF

V: TRBV23-1
size: -
J: TRBJ1-2
CDR3: CATSLKGHFLQLYGYTF

V: TRBV5-1
size: -
J: TRBJ1-4
CDR3: CATRGDRSNEKLFF

V: TRBV30
size: -
J: TRBJ1-3
CDR3: CAWSRQSRGNTIYF

V: TRBV18
size: once
J: TRBJ2-7
CDR3: CASSPSGGTYEQYF

V: TRBV30
size: -
J: TRBJ2-5
CDR3: CAWAWGGARGQETQYF

V: TRBV6-5
size: -
J: TRBJ2-2
CDR3: CASRTTVNGELFF

V: TRBV5-5
size: -
J: TRBJ1-5
CDR3: CASSLGQGGQPQHF

V: TRBV4-1
size: -
J: TRBJ1-3
CDR3: CASREVIGSGNTIYF

V: TRBV5-1
size: -
J: TRBJ2-5
CDR3: CASSLGQGAETQYF

V: TRBV14
size: -
J: TRBJ1-2
CDR3: CASSQGGTRSGYTF

V: TRBV11-3
size: -
J: TRBJ1-1
CDR3: CASSLDRRNTEAFF

V: TRBV11-2
size: -
J: TRBJ1-1
CDR3: CASRLFPRVEAFF

V: TRBV7-9
size: -
J: TRBJ2-5
CDR3: CASSIPGTTLQETQYF

V: TRBV3-1/TRBV3-2
size: -
J: TRBJ2-3
CDR3: CASSEGRGRADTQYF

V: TRBV4-1
size: -
J: TRBJ1-4
CDR3: CASSQDPSGGEKLFF

V: TRBV7-3
size: -
J: TRBJ2-1
CDR3: CASSPLAGGYNEQFF